This TCR beta chain was documented in a study of shared clonotypes between healthy human individuals. Study as a whole: The study used three CD4 naive, three CD4 memory, two CD8 naive and one CD8 memory plate per donor. Study findings and constraints: Across a handful of donors, naive CD4 shared around 5%, naive CD8 approximately 3.5%, memory CD4 about 2.4%, memory CD8 more than 0.35%.

Note on this clone: Its antigen remains unknown. The sample has other DNA sequences that encode this CDR3 too.

Here immunoSEQ multiplex PCR was the method, and the copy in TCRdb shows in-frame clones only, minus some. Here the sample spans 1,500,000 or so clones, less than 99% being singletons. Healthy HIV-negative adults without recent acute infections or vaccinations served as donors. Germline CDR1 is WSHSY and CDR2 is SAAADI. Trimming removed 2 bases from V and 6 bases from J, with 3 bases in between. The CDR3 runs 11 residues. The sample comprised naive CD4+ T cells sorted from blood. Subset specified: CD45RA+ positively selected. J is TRBJ2-3 and V is TRBV10-2; D remains ambiguous. This receptor was identified in a young man in good health. This chain's CDR3 is CASSEGDTQYF. The DNA of the CDR3 is TGCGCCAGCAGTGAGGGCGATACGCAGTATTTT.